These 24 T cell receptor beta chains were sequenced from one sample in a study of tissue T cells after allogeneic stem cell transplantation. The assay was immunoSEQ multiplex PCR, and TCRdb's table has in-frame clones only and misses some. The sample lists about 26,000 clones; more than 80% were seen once. The material sequenced was blood, taken before transplantation. The receptors shown here come from a male donor older than 55 who later had graft-versus-host disease after an allogeneic stem cell transplant.

J is TRBJ1-1 and V is TRBV5-1; 7 positions agree with TRBD1. Germline loops: CDR1 SGHRS, CDR2 YFSETQ. V lost 4 bases, J lost 10 bases, and 16 bases stayed unmatched. The CDR3 sequence is 15 residues long. The CDR3 loop reads CASSIERGQTEGAFF. CDR3 DNA sequence: TGCGCCAGCAGCATCGAAAGGGGGCAGACGGAAGGAGCTTTCTTT.

This chain connects TRBV3-1 (or the pseudogene TRBV3-2) to TRBJ1-6; 7 positions agree with TRBD1. The junction had 6 bases not matched to a gene; V was cut back by 1 base and J by 6 bases. The CDR3 is 16 amino acids. Germline V gene sequence: CDR1 LGHDT, CDR2 YNNKEL (reference sequence). The CDR3 loop is CASSQANQGVNSPLHF. CDR3 DNA sequence: TGTGCCAGCAGCCAAGCTAACCAGGGGGTTAATTCACCCCTCCACTTT.

This clone appeared a few times. The V call is TRBV7-3, the J call TRBJ1-2; possible D gene TRBD1, 6 bases. With 3 bases removed from V and 4 bases from J, the gap between germline ends came to 21 bases. This CDR3 region has 17 residues. CDR1 and CDR2 (germline): SGHTA, FQGTGA. CDR3 coding DNA: TGTGCCAGCAGCTTCGCTGGGGGCCCTAACCCTAGCTATGGCTACACCTTC. This translates into CASSFAGGPNPSYGYTF.

The chain is built from TRBV12-3 or TRBV12-4 and TRBJ2-1; D is undetermined. The CDR3 has 13 residues. Trimming left V 3 bases short and J 5 bases short, with 8 bases between. In DNA form, the CDR3 reads TGTGCCAGCAGTTTCAGTGCGGACAATGAGCAGTTCTTC. This encodes CASSFSADNEQFF.

The chain links TRBV2 to TRBJ2-1; D might be TRBD2 (5 bases). The length of the CDR3 is 14 residues. Germline V lookup: CDR1 SNHLY, CDR2 FYNNEI. V was cut by 9 bases and J by 5 bases, with 17 bases left in between. The CDR3 DNA follows: TGTGCCAGTTCTCTCACCGGGGTCCACAATGAGCAGTTCTTC. Its translation: CASSLTGVHNEQFF.

The chain joins TRBV4-2 to TRBJ2-1, with a possible D match to TRBD2 (6 bases). Trimming removed 1 base from V and 3 bases from J, with 13 bases in between. This CDR3 is built from 16 residues. In germline, CDR1 is LGHNA, CDR2 YNFKEQ. The CDR3 nucleotides read TGTGCCAGCAGCCAAGCCCGGGACTTCCTCTACAATGAGCAGTTCTTC. It translates to CASSQARDFLYNEQFF.

The V and J genes are TRBV5-8 and TRBJ2-3, with a tentative D call TRBD1 (6 bases). CDR3 length equals 15 residues. Germline V gene sequence: CDR1 SGHTS, CDR2 YDEGEE. V was pared by 2 bases and J by 0 bases, with 10 bases between. The CDR3 sequence is CASSFPGASTDTQYF. The CDR3 DNA follows: TGTGCCAGCAGCTTTCCAGGGGCGAGCACAGATACGCAGTATTTT.

This rearrangement joins TRBV7-8 to TRBJ1-4; D is undetermined. The length of the CDR3 is 12 residues. The germline V gene encodes CDR1 SGHVS and CDR2 FQNEAQ. V was cut by 5 bases and J by 10 bases, with 11 bases left in between. CDR3 sequence reads: CASSQREGKLFF. Here the CDR3 DNA reads TGTGCCAGCAGCCAGAGGGAGGGAAAACTGTTTTTT.

The chain's CDR3 is CASSSTGANYGYTF. CDR3 DNA: TGTGCCAGTAGTTCGACAGGAGCTAACTATGGCTACACCTTC. The chain combines TRBV19 with TRBJ1-2; TRBD1 might be the D (6 bases). Germline V lookup: CDR1 LNHDA, CDR2 SQIVND (reference sequence). Trimming removed 5 bases from V and 0 bases from J, with 10 bases in between. The CDR3 length is 14 residues.

The rearrangement links TRBV27 to TRBJ1-1, with D unresolved. The CDR3 has 13 amino acids. V was trimmed by 3 bases and J by 0 bases, leaving 5 bases between them. Germline CDR1 is MNHEY and CDR2 is SMNVEV (reference sequence). Here the CDR3 DNA reads TGTGCCAGCAGTTTTACGGTGAACACTGAAGCTTTCTTT. Amino acid sequence: CASSFTVNTEAFF.

On this clone: Compared with germline, one end of the junction differs, possibly owing to a read error. V is TRBV9 and J is TRBJ2-7, with no clear D. The CDR3 contains 12 residues. Germline V gene lookup returns CDR1 SGDLS and CDR2 YYNGEE. The chain's CDR3 is CASSVIGPPATF. Written as DNA, the CDR3 is TGTGCCAGCAGCGTGATCGGGCCGCCGGCCACCTTC. Full variable domain (missing parts from reference TRBV9 and TRBJ2-7): DSGVTQTPKHLITATGQRVTLRCSPRSGDLSVYWYQQSLDQGLQFLIQYYNGEERAKGNILERFSAQQFPDLHSELNLSSLELGDSALYFCASSVIGPPATFGPGTRLTVT.

The chain has TRBV5-1 and TRBJ2-1; D tentatively reads TRBD1 or TRBD2 (5 bases each). V was shortened by 6 bases and J by 8 bases, with 24 bases between the two germline ends. This CDR3 comprises 16 residues. CDR1 and CDR2 (germline): SGHRS, YFSETQ. The CDR3 loop is CASTRWQAFRGHEQFF. The CDR3 nucleotides read TGCGCCAGCACCCGTTGGCAGGCATTTCGGGGCCATGAGCAGTTCTTC.

The rearrangement links TRBV28 to TRBJ1-2; 9 positions agree with TRBD1. CDR3 length: 15 residues. V dropped 3 bases and J dropped 1; count of bases not matched to a gene: 3. CDR1 and CDR2 (germline): MDHEN, SYDVKM. The CDR3 here is CASSFLTGGNYGYTF. The CDR3 bases are TGTGCCAGCAGTTTCCTGACAGGGGGTAACTATGGCTACACCTTC.

The J gene is TRBJ2-7, the V gene TRBV5-4; 13 nucleotides line up with TRBD2. The ends lost 3 bases at V and 4 bases at J; junction bases unmatched: 10. The CDR3 covers 17 residues. Germline lookup yields CDR1 SGHNT and CDR2 YYREEE (reference sequence). This chain's CDR3 is CASSSGGLAGVGYEQYF. CDR3 nucleotide sequence: TGTGCCAGCAGCTCGGGAGGACTAGCGGGAGTTGGGTACGAGCAGTACTTC.

The chain carries TRBV6-5 and TRBJ1-5; D gene uncertain. The CDR3 totals 14 residues. With 7 bases removed from V and 3 bases from J, the gap between germline ends came to 13 bases. Germline V gene sequence: CDR1 MNHEY, CDR2 SVGAGI. DNA of the CDR3: TGTGCCAGCAACTCGGACGGGCCCAATCAGCCCCAGCATTTT. As protein: CASNSDGPNQPQHF.

This rearrangement joins TRBV14 to TRBJ1-2; 9 bases align to TRBD1. The CDR3 spans 15 residues. With 4 bases clipped from V and 6 bases from J, the junction kept 9 bases outside the gene matches. From germline, CDR1 is SGHDN and CDR2 FVKESK. The CDR3, as DNA: TGTGCCAGCAGCCGACGCACAGGGGGCTTGGATGGCTACACCTTC. Encoded protein: CASSRRTGGLDGYTF.

This sequence joins TRBV28 and TRBJ1-2; a possible D gene is TRBD1 (6 bases). The CDR3 extends over 16 amino acids. V was clipped by 8 bases and J by 4 bases, with 23 bases between them. Looked up from germline, CDR1 is MDHEN and CDR2 is SYDVKM. CDR3 protein: CASVGGAVPLGYGYTF. CDR3 DNA: TGTGCCAGCGTGGGGGGCGCGGTCCCCCTAGGCTATGGCTACACCTTC.

The rearrangement links TRBV10-1 to TRBJ2-7; 7 bases map to TRBD1. The CDR3 extends over 14 amino acids. Germline V gives CDR1 WNHNN, CDR2 SYGVQD (reference sequence). J lost 2 bases, V lost 2 bases, and 3 bases had no gene match. CDR3 in amino acids: CASSEGTVPYEQYF. The CDR3 coding sequence is TGCGCCAGCAGTGAGGGGACAGTTCCCTACGAGCAGTACTTC.

This chain uses TRBV2 with TRBJ1-5; D call uncertain. The V gene's germline CDR1 is SNHLY and CDR2 FYNNEI. V dropped 5 bases and J dropped 4 bases, with 3 bases sitting between them. The CDR3 extends over 11 amino acids. The DNA for the CDR3 is TGTGCCAGCAGTACTAATCAGCCCCAGCATTTT. Translation gives CASSTNQPQHF.

The rearrangement links TRBV25-1 to TRBJ1-1, with 10 bases fitting TRBD1. Per the germline V gene, CDR1 is MGHDK and CDR2 is SYGVNS. The CDR3 contains 14 residues. After removal of 6 bases from V and 5 bases from J, the junction contained 6 bases not matched to a gene. The CDR3 DNA follows: TGTGCCAGCAGAGAGACAGGGGGCGGGACTGAAGCTTTCTTT. As protein: CASRETGGGTEAFF.

This clone was counted once. The J gene is TRBJ1-2, the V gene TRBV7-9; 10 bases map to TRBD1. The germline V gene has CDR1 SEHNR and CDR2 FQNEAQ (reference sequence). V dropped 1 base and J dropped 4; count of bases not matched to a gene: 0. This CDR3 has 14 amino acids. CDR3 sequence reads: CASSLGQGAYGYTF. The CDR3 region has the DNA TGTGCCAGCAGCTTAGGACAGGGGGCCTATGGCTACACCTTC.

The V gene is TRBV28, the J gene TRBJ1-5, with D possibly matching TRBD1 (6 bases). This CDR3 spans 13 amino acids. Trimming took 9 bases from V and 5 from J, leaving 14 bases between them. Germline CDR1 is MDHEN and CDR2 is SYDVKM. CDR3 in DNA: TGTGCCAGTGAAAGGGGGGGGGATCAGCCCCAGCATTTT. It encodes CASERGGDQPQHF. The complete variable domain, with remaining parts taken from reference TRBV28 and TRBJ1-5, reads DVKVTQSSRYLVKRTGEKVFLECVQDMDHENMFWYRQDPGLGLRLIYFSYDVKMKEKGDIPEGYSVSREKKERFSLILESASTNQTSMYLCASERGGDQPQHFGDGTRLSIL.

This rearrangement joins TRBV10-1 to TRBJ2-3; D unclear. This CDR3 has 15 residues. Trimming pared 1 base from V and 4 bases from J, leaving 12 bases between. Looked up from germline, CDR1 is WNHNN and CDR2 is SYGVQD (reference sequence). This chain's CDR3 is CASSEFLLGSDTQYF. The CDR3 DNA sequence: TGCGCCAGCAGTGAGTTTTTGTTAGGTTCAGATACGCAGTATTTT.

The chain joins TRBV5-1 to TRBJ2-2; 9 bases are shared with TRBD2. V lost 7 bases and J lost 6; bases outside the gene matches: 13. The CDR3 spans 16 residues. Germline loops: CDR1 SGHRS, CDR2 YFSETQ. CDR3 DNA sequence: TGCGCCAGCGCCCTCGGGAGCGGGGGGCCCGCCGGGGAGCTGTTTTTT. Translating it yields CASALGSGGPAGELFF.